This T cell receptor (beta chain) was sequenced in a study of read filtering for tumor transcriptome and immune sequencing. Overall study context: Mean patient age was approximately 71 years, range roughly 45 to 85; roughly 18 male, about 15 female. By R-ISS, stages I, II and III held 8, 16 and 7 patients. Whole-transcriptome libraries were prepared after DNase treatment. General observations from the study: The sorted CD138-negative fraction was a mixed bone marrow immune population, not purified T cells.

The CDR3 is 17 amino acids. Germline V gene lookup returns CDR1 GTSNPN and CDR2 SVGIG (reference sequence). The V and J ends lost 3 bases and 0 bases respectively, with 19 bases between them. Molecular barcoded adaptors covering alpha/delta and beta/gamma chains were used on roughly 400 ng RNA. TCRdb re-analysed the reads in MiXCR, keeping a single row per CDR3 protein. The sample contains fewer than 150,000 distinct CDR3 sequences, over 10% of which appear only once. This clonotype has ten or more counts. Its antigen is unknown. This rearrangement joins TRBV30 to TRBJ2-3, with D possibly TRBD1 on 5 matching bases. This sequence was found in a donor over 35 with multiple myeloma. The sequenced sample was a population of CD138-negative cells sorted from bone marrow. The CDR3 nucleotides read TGTGCCTGGAGATGGCAGGGCGTGATATCTAGCACAGATACGCAGTATTTT. This codes for CAWRWQGVISSTDTQYF.